This T cell receptor beta chain is drawn from a study of blood T cell repertoires in COVID-19 (dated by TCRdb to about 2020). Broadly, across the study: Samples from collaborators originated in the United States, Italy and Spain and spanned both the acute and convalescent phases of COVID-19. The material from the prospective study consisted of cDNA or gDNA derived from T cells, B-cell-depleted T cells, or PBMCs. The dataset comprised deeply sampled blood TCRbeta repertoires from subjects exposed to, actively infected with, or recovered from COVID-19. The repertoires were made available in a free public database intended to serve as a resource for research on the immune response to SARS-CoV-2. The samples were drawn from the first 160 participants of the ongoing ImmuneRACE study and from 1,254 subjects provided by 6 global collaborators. Nearly every sample came with metadata listing a de-identified subject ID, COVID-19 status, age in years and sex. HLA class I and class II types, where available, came from metadata supplied by the sample provider rather than from assay-based typing. The paper's findings and limits, for the study overall: How much clinical and demographic metadata was included differed by source and by participant, and the metadata was provided uncurated.

Turning to this clone: Its recognized antigen is unknown. No base qualities exist here, and no much larger clone lies one base off it.

A second Seattle source provided samples from volunteer blood donors who had recovered from COVID-19. Each collaborating institution followed its own protocols to collect whole blood in K2EDTA tubes. For TCRbeta analysis, collaborators shipped samples as frozen whole blood, isolated PBMCs, or DNA extracted from either of those sample types. TCRbeta CDR3 regions were amplified from genomic DNA by means of the immunoSEQ Assay, a bias-controlled multiplex PCR. The original methods were these. Within the assay, amplification of reference gene primers was used to estimate how many nucleated cells each sample contained. To quantify the absolute abundance of each unique TCRbeta CDR3 rearrangement, sequence reads were collapsed and filtered. For each sample, productive Simpson clonality was calculated as the square root of Simpson's diversity index across productive rearrangements. The immuneACCESS repertoire file appears here via TCRdb, limited to in-frame rearrangements. These files lack a portion of the clones; in checked studies, under half of the deficit traces to unresolved V genes, and the cause of the others is not known. V and J calls and clone size follow that table, whereas D and trimming were derived from the DNA. The sample has roughly 130,000 clones on record, roughly 80% of them singletons. The leading ten clones occupy around an eighth of the sample.

The TCR originated in a woman between 25 and 40 years old who had recovered from COVID-19. The source material was peripheral blood.

The CDR3: CASSPDMLETQYF. The nucleotides read TGTGCCAGCTCACCGGACATGTTAGAGACCCAGTACTTC. The V and J segments used are TRBV18 and TRBJ2-5, with TRBD1 perhaps the D gene, on 5 matching bases. Trimming at the junction amounts to 3 bases on V and 4 bases on J, and the germline ends lie 9 bases apart. CDR1 KGHSH and CDR2 LQKENI were looked up in the germline V gene. Inclusive of the bounding cysteine and phenylalanine, the CDR3 is 13 residues long. The entry retains the CDR3 DNA only, 39 bases that are in frame from base 1.